These 25 T cell receptor beta chains came from one sample sequenced in a study of shared clonotypes between healthy human individuals. Using immunoSEQ multiplex PCR, the repertoire was profiled, and TCRdb retains in-frame clones only, with some absent. The table shows around 720,000 clones, with 73% occurring only once. The sample consisted of memory CD4+ T cells sorted from blood. Specified subset: CD45RA-negative fraction. These TCRs come from a woman in her thirties in good health.

V usage is TRBV19 and J usage is TRBJ2-1, with TRBD1 matching over 10 bases. The CDR3 is 14 amino acids. CDR1 is LNHDA, CDR2 SQIVND, per germline (reference sequence). The ends lost 7 bases at V and 4 bases at J; junction bases unmatched: 4. CDR3 DNA: TGTGCCAGTATCAAGGGACAGGGGTACAATGAGCAGTTCTTC. As protein: CASIKGQGYNEQFF. The variable domain in full, completed from reference TRBV19 and TRBJ2-1, reads DGGITQSPKYLFRKEGQNVTLSCEQNLNHDAMYWYRQDPGQGLRLIYYSQIVNDFQKGDIAEGYSVSREKKESFPLTVTSAQKNPTAFYLCASIKGQGYNEQFFGPGTRLTVL.

In the case of this clone: At the DNA level, this CDR3 is encoded by other sequences in the same sample as well. The chain couples TRBV30 to TRBJ2-2; 7 nucleotides agree with TRBD2. There are 16 residues in the CDR3. The V gene's germline CDR1 is GTSNPN and CDR2 SVGIG (reference sequence). V trimming: 0 bases; J trimming: 0 bases; junction bases outside the gene matches: 4. CDR3: CAWSVSGRANTGELFF. The CDR3 DNA reads as TGTGCCTGGAGTGTTTCTGGGAGGGCGAACACCGGGGAGCTGTTTTTT.

This rearrangement joins TRBV4-2 to TRBJ2-7, with a possible D match to TRBD2 (6 bases). V shed 0 bases and J shed 7 bases, with 13 bases lying between them. Germline-derived CDR1 and CDR2 are LGHNA and YNFKEQ. The CDR3 runs to 14 residues. CDR3: CASSQESGVEEQYF. DNA for the CDR3: TGTGCCAGCAGCCAAGAATCGGGGGTTGAGGAGCAGTACTTC.

The gene calls are TRBV7-9 and TRBJ2-5; D is unresolved. The CDR3 length is 14 residues. The V end lost 5 bases, the J end lost 3 bases, and 13 bases lay between the germline ends. Per the germline V gene, CDR1 is SEHNR and CDR2 is FQNEAQ (reference sequence). CDR3 DNA: TGTGCCAGCAGCCCCCTAGTGCGCGAAGAGACCCAGTACTTC. It yields the protein CASSPLVREETQYF.

This sequence joins TRBV12-5 and TRBJ2-7; D may be TRBD2 (6 bases). Germline V gives CDR1 LGHNT, CDR2 FRNRAP. Trimming cost V 3 bases and J 0 bases, with 15 bases left between them. The CDR3 contains 16 residues. DNA for the CDR3: TGTGCTAGTGGTTTTCCGGGAGCGATTTACTCCTACGAGCAGTACTTC. Translating it yields CASGFPGAIYSYEQYF.

J is TRBJ1-1 and V is TRBV5-1, with D maybe TRBD1 (6 bases). V lost 2 bases, J lost 5 bases, and 19 bases lay in between. The CDR3 extends over 16 amino acids. CDR1 and CDR2 (germline): SGHRS, YFSETQ. The CDR3 here is CASSLSFFGRGTEAFF. The CDR3 bases are TGCGCCAGCAGCTTATCTTTTTTTGGTAGGGGGACTGAAGCTTTCTTT.

The genes are TRBV5-1 and TRBJ2-5, with 7 bases that match TRBD2. The CDR3 spans 17 residues. The junction had 17 bases not matched to a gene; V was cut back by 3 bases and J by 6 bases. Germline V CDR1 and CDR2: SGHRS, YFSETQ. The CDR3 here is CASSSDIGRAGAKTQYF. The CDR3 region has the DNA TGCGCCAGCAGCTCGGATATTGGGAGGGCCGGGGCGAAGACCCAGTACTTC.

In its sample, this clone was seen a few times. The genes are TRBV29-1 and TRBJ1-1; no reliable D call. There are 12 residues in the CDR3. Trimming left V 4 bases short and J 2 bases short, with 8 bases between. Germline CDR1 SQVTM, CDR2 ANQGSEA. CDR3 sequence: CSVARANTEAFF. The CDR3 nucleotides are TGCAGCGTTGCCCGGGCAAACACTGAAGCTTTCTTT.

This clone appeared a single time. Other nucleotide sequences from this sample produce the same CDR3. J is TRBJ2-7 and V is TRBV2; 9 nucleotides align to TRBD1. The CDR3 has 13 amino acids. Trimming at V came to 6 bases and at J to 4 bases, leaving 4 bases not matched to a gene. In germline, CDR1 is SNHLY, CDR2 FYNNEI. CDR3 in amino acids: CASRGTGTYEQYF. The CDR3 coding sequence is TGTGCCAGCAGAGGGACAGGGACTTACGAGCAGTACTTC.

The V call is TRBV6-5, the J call TRBJ1-2; 10 nucleotides align to TRBD1. With 6 bases clipped from V and 2 bases from J, the junction kept 3 bases outside the gene matches. Germline loops: CDR1 MNHEY, CDR2 SVGAGI. This CDR3 contains 14 residues. Here the CDR3 reads CASRRQGANYGYTF. For the CDR3, the DNA is TGTGCCAGCAGGAGACAGGGGGCGAACTATGGCTACACCTTC.

This clone has only a few counts. V gene TRBV5-1 combines with J gene TRBJ2-7, with 7 bases lining up with TRBD2. The junction had 7 bases not matched to a gene; V was cut back by 4 bases and J by 6 bases. Germline V gene sequence: CDR1 SGHRS, CDR2 YFSETQ. The CDR3 sequence is 13 residues long. CDR3 amino acids: CASSRGTTGEQYF. The CDR3, as DNA: TGCGCCAGCAGCCGAGGGACTACCGGCGAGCAGTACTTC.

The chain recombines TRBV13 with TRBJ2-7, with 7 bases aligning to TRBD2. CDR3 length: 18 residues. V shed 1 base, J shed 2 bases, and the junction held 14 bases outside the gene matches. Germline V CDR1 and CDR2: PRHDT, FYEKMQ (reference sequence). CDR3 loop: CASSLVLGGASGTYEQYF. CDR3 DNA: TGTGCCAGCAGCTTAGTTCTCGGTGGGGCTAGCGGAACCTACGAGCAGTACTTC.

The chain is built from TRBV27 and TRBJ2-7; TRBD2 matches 8 bases. Germline V gene lookup returns CDR1 MNHEY and CDR2 SMNVEV (reference sequence). The CDR3 has 14 residues. Trimming at V came to 6 bases and at J to 5 bases, leaving 9 bases not matched to a gene. CDR3 sequence (DNA): TGTGCCAGCAGAAAGATCACGGGAGGGCACGAGCAGTACTTC. Its translation: CASRKITGGHEQYF.

This chain joins TRBV19 and TRBJ1-5; the match to TRBD1 covers 7 bases. CDR1 and CDR2 from the germline V gene are LNHDA and SQIVND (reference sequence). This CDR3 spans 15 amino acids. Trimming removed 5 bases from V and 3 bases from J; junction bases left unmatched: 7. The CDR3 DNA reads TGTGCCAGTAGTGGGAGGGACAGCTTCAATCAGCCCCAGCATTTT. It codes for CASSGRDSFNQPQHF.

Here the CDR3 DNA reads TGCAGCGTTGGGGACGGGACAGGTGAAGCTTTCTTT. Translation: CSVGDGTGEAFF. The V and J genes are TRBV29-1 and TRBJ1-1, with 8 bases matching TRBD1. CDR1 is SQVTM and CDR2 is ANQGSEA in the germline V gene. Losses at the gene ends were 4 bases for V and 7 bases for J; bases not matched to a gene: 5. The CDR3 contains 12 residues.

This clone showed up just once. The chain joins TRBV11-2 to TRBJ2-5; TRBD1 aligns across 8 bases. The trim removed 7 bases at V and 5 bases at J, leaving 12 bases unmatched. CDR1 SGHAT and CDR2 FQNNGV come from the germline V gene. The CDR3 sequence is 15 residues long. For the CDR3, the DNA is TGTGCCAGCACCCTGGGCAGGGGGCTCTCGGAGACCCAGTACTTC. It specifies CASTLGRGLSETQYF.

A remark on this clone: Sequence at one end of the junction differs from germline and may be a read error. This chain uses TRBV11-2 with TRBJ2-3, with 14 bases lining up with TRBD2. Germline V lookup: CDR1 SGHAT, CDR2 FQNNGV. This CDR3 has 13 amino acids. CDR3 residues: CASSLEGTSGSLF. The DNA for the CDR3 is TGTGCCAGCAGCTTAGAGGGGACTAGCGGGAGCCTTTTT.

The V gene is TRBV27, the J gene TRBJ1-1; TRBD1 is a possible D gene (5 bases). The germline gives CDR1 MNHEY, CDR2 SMNVEV (reference sequence). This CDR3 has 15 residues. Trimming cost V 4 bases and J 0 bases, with 12 bases left between them. The CDR3 sequence is CASSSRTLMNTEAFF. CDR3 in DNA: TGTGCCAGCAGTTCCCGGACATTAATGAACACTGAAGCTTTCTTT.

The genes are TRBV5-1 and TRBJ2-7, with no clear D. Trimming took off 0 bases at V and 0 bases at J, with 7 bases between the two ends. Per the germline V gene, CDR1 is SGHRS and CDR2 is YFSETQ. CDR3 size: 14 residues. The CDR3 spells CASSLAPHSYEQYF. For the CDR3, the DNA is TGCGCCAGCAGCTTGGCCCCACACTCCTACGAGCAGTACTTC.

This clone was seen only a few times. Other DNA sequences in this specimen translate into the identical CDR3. The genes are TRBV18 and TRBJ1-3, with TRBD1 matching 9 bases. The length of the CDR3 is 15 residues. The V gene end was trimmed by 1 base and the J gene end by 2 bases; junction bases not matched to a gene: 0. The germline CDR1 and CDR2 sequences are KGHSH and LQKENI. CDR3 nucleotides: TGTGCCAGCTCACCACGGACAGGGGCTGGAAACACCATATATTTT. Translating gives CASSPRTGAGNTIYF.

Only one count was recorded for this clone. The sample holds other DNA sequences that translate to the same CDR3. V usage is TRBV5-1 and J usage is TRBJ2-3, with D perhaps matching TRBD1 (6 bases). CDR3 length equals 14 residues. The V gene's germline CDR1 is SGHRS and CDR2 YFSETQ. The ends were cut back, 4 bases at V and 3 bases at J, with 12 bases in the middle. In nucleotides, the CDR3 is TGCGCCAGCAGCCTCGGACAGTCAACAGATACGCAGTATTTT. Its protein product is CASSLGQSTDTQYF.

DNA for the CDR3: TGTGCCAGCAGACTTCAGTCCTACAATGAGCAGTTCTTC. It encodes CASRLQSYNEQFF. The V call is TRBV2, the J call TRBJ2-1, with D unclear. The CDR3 is 13 residues long. In germline, CDR1 is SNHLY, CDR2 FYNNEI. Trimming removed 6 bases from V and 1 base from J, with 7 bases in between. Together with reference TRBV2 and TRBJ2-1, the CDR3 gives the full variable domain: EPEVTQTPSHQVTQMGQEVILRCVPISNHLYFYWYRQILGQKVEFLVSFYNNEISEKSEIFDDQFSVERPDGSNFTLKIRSTKLEDSAMYFCASRLQSYNEQFFGPGTRLTVL.

In DNA form, the CDR3 reads TGCGCCAGCAGCTTGGCTCCCGGGGAGCTGTTTTTT. Translating it yields CASSLAPGELFF. The chain recombines TRBV5-1 with TRBJ2-2; D is uncertain. V lost 0 bases to trimming and J lost 6 bases, with 3 bases between them. The CDR3 has 12 amino acids. Per germline, CDR1 SGHRS and CDR2 YFSETQ.

The chain carries TRBV6-6 and TRBJ1-2; D is undetermined. The CDR3 has 13 residues. V shed 5 bases and J shed 7 bases, with 14 bases lying between them. Germline V CDR1 and CDR2: MNHNY, SVGAGI (reference sequence). The CDR3 region has the DNA TGTGCCAGCAGTCAGATCGCCACGGGTGGCTACACCTTC. Its protein is CASSQIATGGYTF.

This clone was recorded a few times. The rearrangement links TRBV28 to TRBJ1-1; no firm D call. The V and J ends lost 3 bases and 6 bases respectively, with 8 bases between them. Per germline, CDR1 MDHEN and CDR2 SYDVKM. The CDR3 covers 12 residues. The CDR3 protein is CASSLVRAEAFF. The CDR3 region has the DNA TGTGCCAGCAGTTTGGTGAGGGCTGAAGCTTTCTTT. Full variable domain (missing parts from reference TRBV28 and TRBJ1-1): DVKVTQSSRYLVKRTGEKVFLECVQDMDHENMFWYRQDPGLGLRLIYFSYDVKMKEKGDIPEGYSVSREKKERFSLILESASTNQTSMYLCASSLVRAEAFFGQGTRLTVV.